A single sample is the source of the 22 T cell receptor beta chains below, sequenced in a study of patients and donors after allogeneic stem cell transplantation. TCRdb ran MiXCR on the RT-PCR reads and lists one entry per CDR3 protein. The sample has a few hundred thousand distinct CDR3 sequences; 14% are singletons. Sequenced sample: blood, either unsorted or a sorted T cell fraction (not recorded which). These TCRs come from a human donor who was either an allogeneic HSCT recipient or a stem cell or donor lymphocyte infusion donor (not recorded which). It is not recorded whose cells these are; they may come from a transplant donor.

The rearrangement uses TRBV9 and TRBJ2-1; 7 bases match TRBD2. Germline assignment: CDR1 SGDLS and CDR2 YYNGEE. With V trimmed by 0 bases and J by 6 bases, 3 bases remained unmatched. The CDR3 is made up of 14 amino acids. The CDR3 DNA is TGTGCCAGCAGCGTAGTGGCTAGCGGCAATGAGCAGTTCTTC. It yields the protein CASSVVASGNEQFF.

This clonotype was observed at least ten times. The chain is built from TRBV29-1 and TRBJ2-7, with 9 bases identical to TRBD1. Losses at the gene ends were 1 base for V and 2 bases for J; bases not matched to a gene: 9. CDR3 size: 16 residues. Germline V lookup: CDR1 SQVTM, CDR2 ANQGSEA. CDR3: CSVEGVPGQGTYEQYF. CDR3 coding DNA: TGCAGCGTTGAAGGGGTCCCGGGACAGGGTACCTACGAGCAGTACTTC.

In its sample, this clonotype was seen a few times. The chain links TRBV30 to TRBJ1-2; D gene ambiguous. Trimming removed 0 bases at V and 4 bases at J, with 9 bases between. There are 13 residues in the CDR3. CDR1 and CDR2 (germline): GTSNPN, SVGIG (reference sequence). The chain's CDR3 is CAWSVEALYGYTF. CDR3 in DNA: TGTGCCTGGAGTGTGGAAGCCCTCTATGGCTACACCTTC.

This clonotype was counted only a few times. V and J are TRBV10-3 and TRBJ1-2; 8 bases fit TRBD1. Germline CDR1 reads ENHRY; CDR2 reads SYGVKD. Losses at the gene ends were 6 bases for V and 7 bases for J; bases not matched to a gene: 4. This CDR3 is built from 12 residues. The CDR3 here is CAIRQGEVGYTF. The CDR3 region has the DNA TGTGCCATCAGACAGGGGGAGGTTGGCTACACCTTC.

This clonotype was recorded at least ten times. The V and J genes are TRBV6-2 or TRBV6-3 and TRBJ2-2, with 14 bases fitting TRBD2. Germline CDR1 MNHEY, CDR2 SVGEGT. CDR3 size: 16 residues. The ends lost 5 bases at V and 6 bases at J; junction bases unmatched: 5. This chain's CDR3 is CASSAGLAGVAGELFF. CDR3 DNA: TGTGCCAGCAGTGCGGGACTAGCGGGGGTAGCCGGGGAGCTGTTTTTT.

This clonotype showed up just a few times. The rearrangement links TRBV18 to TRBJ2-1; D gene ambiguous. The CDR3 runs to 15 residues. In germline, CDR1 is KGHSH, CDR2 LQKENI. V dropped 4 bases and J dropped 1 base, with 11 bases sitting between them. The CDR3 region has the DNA TGTGCCAGCTCACAATATTCGGGTTCCTACAATGAGCAGTTCTTC. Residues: CASSQYSGSYNEQFF.

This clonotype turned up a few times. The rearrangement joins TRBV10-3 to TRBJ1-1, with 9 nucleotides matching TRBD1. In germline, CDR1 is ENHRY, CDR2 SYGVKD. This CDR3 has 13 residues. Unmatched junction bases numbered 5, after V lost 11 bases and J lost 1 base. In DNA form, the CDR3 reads TGTGCCGCCTTACAGGGGGCGAACACTGAAGCTTTCTTT. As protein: CAALQGANTEAFF.

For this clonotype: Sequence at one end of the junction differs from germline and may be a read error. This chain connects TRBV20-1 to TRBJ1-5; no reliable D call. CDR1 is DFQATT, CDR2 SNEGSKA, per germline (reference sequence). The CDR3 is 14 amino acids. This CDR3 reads CSAREFRSNQPQHF. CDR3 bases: TGCAGTGCTCGAGAGTTTAGGAGCAATCAGCCCCAGCATTTT.

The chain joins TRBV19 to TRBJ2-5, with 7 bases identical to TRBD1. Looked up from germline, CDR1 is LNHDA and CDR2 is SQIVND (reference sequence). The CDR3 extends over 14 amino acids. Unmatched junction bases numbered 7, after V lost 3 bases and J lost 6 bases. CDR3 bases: TGTGCCAGTAGTATTAAGGGGGCGCGAAAGACCCAGTACTTC. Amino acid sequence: CASSIKGARKTQYF.

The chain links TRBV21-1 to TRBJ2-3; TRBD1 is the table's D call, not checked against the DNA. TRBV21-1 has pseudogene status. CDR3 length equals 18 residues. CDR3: CASSPKKTPPRVPDTQYF. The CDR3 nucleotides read TGTGCCAGCAGTCCTAAGAAAACTCCCCCGCGGGTTCCAGATACGCAGTATTTT.

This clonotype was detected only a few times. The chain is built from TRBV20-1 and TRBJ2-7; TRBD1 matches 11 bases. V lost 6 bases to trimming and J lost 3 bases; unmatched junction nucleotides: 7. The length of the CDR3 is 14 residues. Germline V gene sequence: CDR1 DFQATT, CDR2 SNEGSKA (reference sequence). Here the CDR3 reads CSAHPGQGGYEQYF. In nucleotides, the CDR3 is TGCAGTGCGCACCCGGGACAGGGGGGCTACGAGCAGTACTTC.

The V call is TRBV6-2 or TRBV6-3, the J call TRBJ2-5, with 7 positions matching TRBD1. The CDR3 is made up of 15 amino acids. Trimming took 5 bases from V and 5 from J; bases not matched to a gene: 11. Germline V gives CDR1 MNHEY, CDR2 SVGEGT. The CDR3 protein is CASSQSRTGLETQYF. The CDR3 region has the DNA TGTGCCAGCAGTCAAAGTAGGACAGGTTTGGAGACCCAGTACTTC.

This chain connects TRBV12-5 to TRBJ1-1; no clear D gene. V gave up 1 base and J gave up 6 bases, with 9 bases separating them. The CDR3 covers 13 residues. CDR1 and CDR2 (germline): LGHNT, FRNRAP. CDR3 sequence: CASGLGSHSEAFF. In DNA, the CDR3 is TGTGCTAGTGGTTTGGGGTCCCATTCTGAAGCTTTCTTT. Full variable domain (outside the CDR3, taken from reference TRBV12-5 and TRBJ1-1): DARVTQTPRHKVTEMGQEVTMRCQPILGHNTVFWYRQTMMQGLELLAYFRNRAPLDDSGMPKDRFSAEMPDATLATLKIQPSEPRDSAVYFCASGLGSHSEAFFGQGTRLTVV.

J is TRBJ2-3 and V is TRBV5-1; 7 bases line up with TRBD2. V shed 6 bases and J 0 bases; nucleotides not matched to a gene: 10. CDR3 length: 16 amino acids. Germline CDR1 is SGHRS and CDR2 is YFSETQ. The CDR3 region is CASKGSGGRSTDTQYF. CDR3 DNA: TGCGCCAGCAAGGGTTCGGGGGGACGAAGCACAGATACGCAGTATTTT.

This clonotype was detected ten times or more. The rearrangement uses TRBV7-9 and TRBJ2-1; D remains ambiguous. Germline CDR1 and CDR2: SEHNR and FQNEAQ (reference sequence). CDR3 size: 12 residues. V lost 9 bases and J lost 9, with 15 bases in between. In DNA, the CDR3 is TGTGCCAGTGACCTCCCTGCTGGTGAGCAGTTCTTC. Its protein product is CASDLPAGEQFF.

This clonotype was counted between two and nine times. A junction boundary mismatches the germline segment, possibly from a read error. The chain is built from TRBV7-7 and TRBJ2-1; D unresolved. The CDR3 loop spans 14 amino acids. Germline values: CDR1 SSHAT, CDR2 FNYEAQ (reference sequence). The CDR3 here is CASSPSSSYNEQFF. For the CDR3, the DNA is TGTGCTAGCAGCCCGTCCAGCTCCTACAATGAGCAGTTCTTC.

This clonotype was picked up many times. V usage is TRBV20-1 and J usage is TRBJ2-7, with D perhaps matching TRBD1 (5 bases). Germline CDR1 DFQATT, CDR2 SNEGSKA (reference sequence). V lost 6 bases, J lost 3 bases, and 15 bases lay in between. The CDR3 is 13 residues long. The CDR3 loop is CSASPGLSYEQYF. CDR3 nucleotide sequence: TGCAGTGCCAGTCCAGGGTTGAGCTACGAGCAGTACTTC.

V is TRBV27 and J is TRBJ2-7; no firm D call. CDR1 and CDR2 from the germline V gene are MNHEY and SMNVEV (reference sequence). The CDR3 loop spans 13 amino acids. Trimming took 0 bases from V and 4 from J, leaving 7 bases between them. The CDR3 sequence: CASSLSDGYEQYF. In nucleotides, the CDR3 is TGTGCCAGCAGTTTATCGGACGGGTACGAGCAGTACTTC.

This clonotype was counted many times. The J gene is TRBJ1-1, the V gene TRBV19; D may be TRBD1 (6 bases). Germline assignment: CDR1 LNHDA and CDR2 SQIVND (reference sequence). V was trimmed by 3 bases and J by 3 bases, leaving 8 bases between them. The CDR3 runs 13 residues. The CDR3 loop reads CASSMKGDTEAFF. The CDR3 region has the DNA TGTGCCAGTAGTATGAAGGGGGACACTGAAGCTTTCTTT.

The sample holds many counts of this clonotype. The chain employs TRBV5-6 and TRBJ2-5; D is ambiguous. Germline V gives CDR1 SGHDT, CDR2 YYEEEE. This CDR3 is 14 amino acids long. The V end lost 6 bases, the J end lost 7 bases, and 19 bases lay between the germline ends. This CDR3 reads CASKPQTLGGTQYF. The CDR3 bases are TGTGCCAGCAAGCCCCAGACTCTTGGCGGGACCCAGTACTTC.

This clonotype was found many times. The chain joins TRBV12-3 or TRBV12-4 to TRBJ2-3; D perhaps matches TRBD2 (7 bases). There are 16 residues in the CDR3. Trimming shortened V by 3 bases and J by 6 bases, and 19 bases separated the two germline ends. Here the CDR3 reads CASSLGGLRQSDTQYF. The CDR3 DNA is TGTGCCAGCAGTTTGGGGGGGCTTCGGCAATCGGATACGCAGTATTTT.

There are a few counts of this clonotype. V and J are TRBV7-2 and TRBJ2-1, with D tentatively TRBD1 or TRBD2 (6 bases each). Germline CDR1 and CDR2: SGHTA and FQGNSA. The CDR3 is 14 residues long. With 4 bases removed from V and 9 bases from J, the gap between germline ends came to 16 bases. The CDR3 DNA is TGTGCCAGCAGCTCGGGACAACCCGGGGGTGAGCAGTTCTTC. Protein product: CASSSGQPGGEQFF.